These 31 T cell receptor beta chains share one sample of origin, sequenced in a study of blood T cell repertoires in COVID-19. Generated by immunoSEQ multiplex PCR, the TCRdb table keeps only in-frame clones and is missing some. The sample yields approximately 69,000 clones, approximately 80% seen once. Sequencing was done on a sample of peripheral blood. The source of these receptors is a man over 45 with COVID-19, enrolled during active disease.

The genes are TRBV4-1 and TRBJ1-2; TRBD1 is a possible D gene (5 bases). The germline gives CDR1 MGHRA, CDR2 YSYEKL. The CDR3 covers 17 residues. The ends were cut back, 1 base at V and 2 bases at J, with 17 bases in the middle. For the CDR3, the DNA is TGCGCCAGCAGCCAAGTTGTCAGGAAGGGGCCCAACTATGGCTACACCTTC. Translating gives CASSQVVRKGPNYGYTF.

This chain connects TRBV9 to TRBJ2-5, with D possibly matching TRBD2 (5 bases). CDR1 is SGDLS, CDR2 YYNGEE, per germline. The CDR3 runs 12 residues. Trimming took 4 bases from V and 5 from J, leaving 9 bases between them. CDR3: CASSSSGETQYF. CDR3 DNA: TGTGCCAGCAGCTCTTCGGGGGAGACCCAGTACTTC.

The rearrangement links TRBV13 to TRBJ2-1, with TRBD2 matching 15 bases. The J segment lost 10 bases and the V segment lost 5 bases, leaving 9 bases of the junction unmatched. Germline V gene sequence: CDR1 PRHDT, CDR2 FYEKMQ (reference sequence). This CDR3 contains 16 residues. The CDR3 reads CASSVGTSGGPREQFF. CDR3 DNA sequence: TGTGCCAGCAGCGTCGGGACTAGCGGGGGGCCCCGGGAGCAGTTCTTC.

This chain connects TRBV11-2 to TRBJ1-4, with D perhaps TRBD1 (6 bases). The length of the CDR3 is 15 residues. Germline V gene data show CDR1 as SGHAT and CDR2 as FQNNGV. V was clipped by 5 bases and J by 5 bases, with 15 bases between them. The CDR3 spells CASSPGGQKNEKLFF. CDR3 nucleotide sequence: TGTGCCAGCAGCCCCGGAGGACAGAAAAATGAAAAACTGTTTTTT.

The V call is TRBV9, the J call TRBJ2-1, with 10 bases lining up with TRBD2. The trim removed 4 bases at V and 1 base at J, leaving 8 bases unmatched. Germline V CDR1 and CDR2: SGDLS, YYNGEE. This CDR3 contains 17 residues. CDR3 sequence: CASSSLPGLASYNEQFF. The DNA of the CDR3 is TGTGCCAGCAGCTCCCTCCCGGGACTAGCGTCCTACAATGAGCAGTTCTTC.

The table lists this clone with a count of one. V is TRBV7-6 and J is TRBJ1-5; D unresolved. The ends were cut back, 5 bases at V and 3 bases at J, with 8 bases in the middle. CDR1 and CDR2 from the germline V gene are SGHVS and FNYEAQ. This CDR3 region has 13 residues. As DNA, the CDR3 is TGTGCCAGCAGCCCCACTTTCAATCAGCCCCAGCATTTT. It encodes CASSPTFNQPQHF.

The rearrangement joins TRBV4-1 to TRBJ2-1; 10 bases line up with TRBD2. The CDR3 extends over 15 amino acids. Looked up from germline, CDR1 is MGHRA and CDR2 is YSYEKL. With 0 bases clipped from V and 6 bases from J, the junction kept 2 bases outside the gene matches. The CDR3 loop reads CASSQESSGGNEQFF. The CDR3, as DNA: TGCGCCAGCAGCCAAGAGTCTAGCGGGGGCAATGAGCAGTTCTTC.

A single count supports this clone. The V call is TRBV5-8, the J call TRBJ1-2, with D maybe TRBD1 (6 bases). Germline-derived CDR1 and CDR2 are SGHTS and YDEGEE. Trimming left V 4 bases short and J 0 bases short, with 13 bases between. This CDR3 has 15 amino acids. This CDR3 reads CASSAEQGANYGYTF. In DNA, the CDR3 is TGTGCCAGCAGCGCGGAACAGGGAGCTAACTATGGCTACACCTTC. The entire variable domain, with the rest obtained from reference TRBV5-8 and TRBJ1-2, is as follows: EAGVTQSPTHLIKTRGQQATLRCSPISGHTSVYWYQQALGLGLQFLLWYDEGEERNRGNFPPRFSGRQFPNYSSELNVNALELEDSALYLCASSAEQGANYGYTFGSGTRLTVV.

This clone was found once. CDR3 bases: TGTGCCAGCAGCTTACAGGGCCAAGAGACCCAGTACTTC. It is translated as CASSLQGQETQYF. The rearrangement links TRBV5-5 to TRBJ2-5, with D perhaps matching TRBD1 (6 bases). The CDR3 loop spans 13 amino acids. Trimming removed 2 bases from V and 1 base from J, with 6 bases in between. CDR1 and CDR2 from the germline V gene are SGHKS and YYEKEE (reference sequence).

The chain links TRBV27 to TRBJ1-2, with D perhaps TRBD1 (5 bases). CDR1 is MNHEY and CDR2 is SMNVEV in the germline V gene (reference sequence). V lost 2 bases and J lost 5, with 18 bases in between. This CDR3 contains 16 residues. This CDR3 is CASSLEYNPTGYGYTF. As DNA, the CDR3 is TGTGCCAGCAGTTTAGAGTACAACCCCACAGGATATGGCTACACCTTC.

This clone occurred a few times. The chain recombines TRBV9 with TRBJ2-3, with 8 bases lining up with TRBD2. Germline V gene lookup returns CDR1 SGDLS and CDR2 YYNGEE. The CDR3 is 16 amino acids. The ends lost 4 bases at V and 2 bases at J; junction bases unmatched: 9. CDR3 bases: TGTGCCAGCAGCCGAGAGGGTAGCGGGGACACAGATACGCAGTATTTT. Its protein product is CASSREGSGDTDTQYF.

This chain's CDR3 is CATSGPPEGDTIYF. CDR3 sequence (DNA): TGTGCCACCAGTGGACCACCAGAAGGAGACACCATATATTTT. The chain couples TRBV24-1 to TRBJ1-3; D gene unclear. This CDR3 comprises 14 residues. Germline CDR1 is KGHDR and CDR2 is SFDVKD. V was pared by 5 bases and J by 8 bases, with 15 bases between.

The DNA of the CDR3 is TGTGCCATCAGTGGGACAGACTTGGAGACCCAGTACTTC. It is translated as CAISGTDLETQYF. This chain links TRBV10-3 with TRBJ2-5; D is possibly TRBD1 (6 bases). V was clipped by 4 bases and J by 5 bases, with 11 bases between them. Germline assignment: CDR1 ENHRY and CDR2 SYGVKD. The CDR3 sequence is 13 residues long.

This clone has only one observation. The V and J genes are TRBV30 and TRBJ2-3, with a tentative D call TRBD2 (6 bases). The CDR3 runs to 17 residues. Germline V gene lookup returns CDR1 GTSNPN and CDR2 SVGIG (reference sequence). Trimming shortened V by 0 bases and J by 4 bases, and 20 bases separated the two germline ends. CDR3 DNA: TGTGCCTGGAGTGTCACCCGGGACTTCCTCAGGGCAGATACGCAGTATTTT. It encodes CAWSVTRDFLRADTQYF.

CDR3 bases: TGTGCCACCAGTGATTTACCTAGCACCGGGGAGCTGTTTTTT. Residues: CATSDLPSTGELFF. J is TRBJ2-2 and V is TRBV24-1; D call uncertain. Germline V gene lookup returns CDR1 KGHDR and CDR2 SFDVKD. Trimming pared 1 base from V and 4 bases from J, leaving 6 bases between. The CDR3 extends over 14 amino acids.

The V and J genes are TRBV27 and TRBJ1-1; 9 bases align to TRBD1. The CDR3 extends over 15 amino acids. CDR1 is MNHEY, CDR2 SMNVEV, per germline (reference sequence). V shed 6 bases and J 1 base; nucleotides not matched to a gene: 6. The CDR3 DNA reads TGTGCCAGCAGCCCTGGGACAGGGACGAACACTGAAGCTTTCTTT. It encodes CASSPGTGTNTEAFF.

This chain links TRBV11-3 with TRBJ1-6; D is unresolved. CDR1 and CDR2 from the germline V gene are SGHNT and YENEEA. V was trimmed by 1 base and J by 6 bases, leaving 4 bases between them. This CDR3 is built from 13 residues. The CDR3, as DNA: TGTGCCAGCAGCTTAGCAGTTAATTCACCCCTCCACTTT. It encodes CASSLAVNSPLHF.

V usage is TRBV6-2 or TRBV6-3 and J usage is TRBJ2-3; 7 bases line up with TRBD2. The CDR3 contains 12 residues. J gave up 6 bases and V 7 bases, and 4 bases lay outside the gene matches. In germline, CDR1 is MNHEY, CDR2 SVGEGT. CDR3: CASTPGGDTQYF. The CDR3 DNA sequence: TGTGCCAGCACCCCCGGGGGGGATACGCAGTATTTT.

This clone appeared once. This rearrangement joins TRBV5-1 to TRBJ2-2; the D gene is possibly TRBD1 (6 bases). V was pared by 2 bases and J by 7 bases, with 15 bases between. CDR3 length: 15 residues. CDR1 is SGHRS, CDR2 YFSETQ, per germline. CDR3 DNA: TGCGCCAGCAGCTTACTCCGGGACACAGACGGGGAGCTGTTTTTT. Its protein product is CASSLLRDTDGELFF.

This clone is a singleton in its sample. This rearrangement joins TRBV5-1 to TRBJ2-5; 7 bases are a match to TRBD1. The length of the CDR3 is 13 residues. J was trimmed by 2 bases and V by 2 bases; bases with no gene match: 0. CDR1 is SGHRS and CDR2 is YFSETQ in the germline V gene. The DNA of the CDR3 is TGCGCCAGCAGCTTACAGGGGCAAGAGACCCAGTACTTC. This sequence encodes CASSLQGQETQYF.

This clone has just one count. The rearrangement uses TRBV7-2 and TRBJ2-5, with TRBD2 matching over 7 bases. The V and J ends lost 5 bases and 6 bases, in that order; junction bases with no gene match: 12. The CDR3 totals 15 residues. Germline V gives CDR1 SGHTA, CDR2 FQGNSA. The CDR3 reads CASSPTGTTLKTQYF. Written as DNA, the CDR3 is TGTGCCAGCAGCCCGACCGGGACTACATTGAAGACCCAGTACTTC.

V usage is TRBV11-2 and J usage is TRBJ2-5; D perhaps matches TRBD2 (5 bases). V was cut by 7 bases and J by 5 bases, with 14 bases left in between. The CDR3 runs to 13 residues. CDR1 and CDR2 (germline): SGHAT, FQNNGV. The CDR3 sequence is CASNVGGGETQYF. The DNA of the CDR3 is TGTGCCAGCAATGTGGGTGGCGGGGAGACCCAGTACTTC.

The CDR3 region has the DNA TGTGCCAGCAGTTTCCTTCCTCGGGGGTCGTATATTGAGAACACCGGGGAGCTGTTTTTT. Translated, it gives CASSFLPRGSYIENTGELFF. The chain links TRBV27 to TRBJ2-2, with a possible D match to TRBD2 (6 bases). V was shortened by 3 bases and J by 1 base, with 24 bases between the two germline ends. CDR3 length: 20 residues. The germline V gene encodes CDR1 MNHEY and CDR2 SMNVEV (reference sequence).

The V gene is TRBV30, the J gene TRBJ2-7; 11 bases line up with TRBD1. The CDR3 has 15 amino acids. Losses at the gene ends were 0 bases for V and 0 bases for J; bases not matched to a gene: 1. Germline V gene data show CDR1 as GTSNPN and CDR2 as SVGIG (reference sequence). In nucleotides, the CDR3 is TGTGCCTGGAGTGTCGGGACAGGGGGCTCCTACGAGCAGTACTTC. Its protein product is CAWSVGTGGSYEQYF.

This chain connects TRBV6-6 to TRBJ1-1; TRBD1 aligns across 7 bases. Germline-derived CDR1 and CDR2 are MNHNY and SVGAGI (reference sequence). This CDR3 spans 14 amino acids. Germline trimming cut 5 bases from V and 0 bases from J; bases unmatched to any gene: 3. The CDR3 coding sequence is TGTGCCAGCAGTAAGGGACAGATGAACACTGAAGCTTTCTTT. Protein sequence: CASSKGQMNTEAFF.

The chain couples TRBV6-5 to TRBJ1-4; D unresolved. The germline V gene encodes CDR1 MNHEY and CDR2 SVGAGI. V gave up 0 bases and J gave up 8 bases, with 7 bases separating them. CDR3 length equals 13 residues. The CDR3 nucleotides read TGTGCCAGCAGTTACTCACCGGGGGAAAAACTGTTTTTT. This encodes CASSYSPGEKLFF.

This clone appeared a single time. J is TRBJ1-1 and V is TRBV5-6, with D uncertain. In germline, CDR1 is SGHDT, CDR2 YYEEEE. The CDR3 extends over 13 amino acids. Between the trimmed V and J ends, which lost 6 bases and 1 base, there was a span of 10 bases. The CDR3 bases are TGTGCCAGCATCACGTGGGCGAACACTGAAGCTTTCTTT. Protein sequence: CASITWANTEAFF.

The chain recombines TRBV5-6 with TRBJ1-2, with a possible D match to TRBD1 (6 bases). This CDR3 is built from 13 residues. Germline CDR1 is SGHDT and CDR2 is YYEEEE. Deletions cut 4 bases from V and 4 bases from J, with 11 bases between. DNA of the CDR3: TGTGCCAGCAGCGACAGGAGATTCTATGGCTACACCTTC. This gives the protein CASSDRRFYGYTF.

This chain uses TRBV9 with TRBJ1-6; possible D gene TRBD1, 5 bases. Germline V gene lookup returns CDR1 SGDLS and CDR2 YYNGEE. This CDR3 spans 15 amino acids. The V and J ends lost 3 bases and 4 bases respectively, with 11 bases between them. The CDR3 nucleotides are TGTGCCAGCAGCGACGGACACCGGTATAATTCACCCCTCCACTTT. As protein: CASSDGHRYNSPLHF.

The sample holds one count of this clone. The chain uses TRBV9 and TRBJ1-2, with D tentatively TRBD1 (6 bases). The CDR3 length is 13 residues. Deletions cut 3 bases from V and 9 bases from J, with 15 bases between. Germline values: CDR1 SGDLS, CDR2 YYNGEE. The CDR3 DNA reads as TGTGCCAGCAGCGCCTCCCACAGGGAAAGCTACACCTTC. Protein product: CASSASHRESYTF.

V usage is TRBV29-1 and J usage is TRBJ2-5; tentatively, D is TRBD1 (5 bases). The CDR3 is made up of 13 amino acids. The germline V and J ends were trimmed by 7 bases and 4 bases, with 16 bases remaining between them. The germline V gene has CDR1 SQVTM and CDR2 ANQGSEA. The CDR3 here is CSASGIVGETQYF. CDR3 bases: TGCAGCGCCTCAGGGATCGTAGGAGAGACCCAGTACTTC.